The 25 T cell receptor beta chains below were found in one sample sequenced in a study of T cells after posttransplantation cyclophosphamide. Repertoires were generated with immunoSEQ multiplex PCR, while TCRdb's copy carries only in-frame clones and drops some. The sample was found to contain 36,000 or so clones, and every one recurs. The sequencing input was PBMCs. The receptor set was obtained from a girl aged 10-17 years in good health, CMV-negative, and a related stem cell transplant donor.

This clone was detected ten times or more. This rearrangement joins TRBV5-1 to TRBJ2-3; 8 nucleotides line up with TRBD1. The germline V gene has CDR1 SGHRS and CDR2 YFSETQ. Unmatched junction bases numbered 3, after V lost 2 bases and J lost 1 base. The CDR3 totals 15 residues. CDR3 DNA: TGCGCCAGCAGCTTACAGGGGGGCCGCACAGATACGCAGTATTTT. Encoded protein: CASSLQGGRTDTQYF.

This clone was seen more than once but under ten times. The genes are TRBV28 and TRBJ2-2; 9 bases map to TRBD1. V was clipped by 7 bases and J by 4 bases; unmatched bases: 4. CDR3 length equals 14 residues. Looked up from germline, CDR1 is MDHEN and CDR2 is SYDVKM. The CDR3 reads CASNNRGPTGELFF. DNA for the CDR3: TGTGCCAGCAACAACAGGGGGCCCACCGGGGAGCTGTTTTTT.

This clone showed up just a few times. The V call is TRBV9, the J call TRBJ1-1; a weak D match, TRBD1 (5 bases). V dropped 3 bases and J dropped 3 bases, with 9 bases sitting between them. CDR3 size: 13 residues. CDR1 is SGDLS, CDR2 YYNGEE, per germline. The CDR3: CASSAEGDTEAFF. CDR3 nucleotides: TGTGCCAGCAGCGCAGAAGGGGACACTGAAGCTTTCTTT.

This clone was counted between two and nine times. This chain connects TRBV4-2 to TRBJ2-3; 8 nucleotides match TRBD1. This CDR3 spans 15 amino acids. V shed 0 bases and J 6 bases; nucleotides not matched to a gene: 5. Germline V CDR1 and CDR2: LGHNA, YNFKEQ. The CDR3 loop is CASSQEGQGMDTQYF. The CDR3 bases are TGTGCCAGCAGCCAAGAAGGACAGGGTATGGATACGCAGTATTTT.

The V gene is TRBV6-5, the J gene TRBJ1-2, with a weak D call TRBD1 (6 bases). Germline-derived CDR1 and CDR2 are MNHEY and SVGAGI. V lost 7 bases and J 2 bases, leaving 17 bases between the germline ends. There are 15 residues in the CDR3. The CDR3 coding sequence is TGTGCCAGCACCCCTGGGACATTCACAAACTATGGCTACACCTTC. Protein product: CASTPGTFTNYGYTF.

The chain combines TRBV10-3 with TRBJ1-2; weak D call: TRBD1 (6 bases). V was pared by 8 bases and J by 6 bases, with 13 bases between. This CDR3 is built from 12 residues. Germline CDR1 is ENHRY and CDR2 is SYGVKD. The CDR3 nucleotides are TGTGCCATCGACTCAGGGGATGATGGCTACACCTTC. This sequence encodes CAIDSGDDGYTF.

Ten or more counts support this clone. The chain has TRBV6-1 and TRBJ1-3; TRBD1 aligns across 7 bases. Germline-derived CDR1 and CDR2 are MNHNS and SASEGT. CDR3 size: 13 residues. The V gene end was trimmed by 10 bases and the J gene end by 4 bases; junction bases not matched to a gene: 7. The DNA for the CDR3 is TGTGCCACCACAGGGGAAGACGGAAACACCATATATTTT. It translates to CATTGEDGNTIYF.

This clone was counted ten times or more. The chain is built from TRBV5-7 and TRBJ2-7; D gene unclear. TRBV5-7 is known as an ORF, though its function is uncertain. The CDR3 covers 15 residues. Trimming stripped 4 bases from V and 0 bases from J, with 14 bases between. In nucleotides, the CDR3 is TGTGCCAGCAGCCTGGACGGGTCTAGCTCCTACGAGCAGTACTTC. Translation gives CASSLDGSSSYEQYF.

This clone came up many times. The V gene is TRBV7-9, the J gene TRBJ1-4; 8 nucleotides line up with TRBD1. There are 15 residues in the CDR3. The V gene's germline CDR1 is SEHNR and CDR2 FQNEAQ (reference sequence). V lost 6 bases, J lost 8 bases, and 11 bases stayed unmatched. The CDR3, as DNA: TGTGCCAGCAGAGGTACAGGGGGAGTAGGCGAAAAACTGTTTTTT. It specifies CASRGTGGVGEKLFF.

This clone was seen more than once but under ten times. The V call is TRBV25-1, the J call TRBJ2-5; no reliable D call. V lost 6 bases to trimming and J lost 5 bases, with 4 bases between them. The germline V gene encodes CDR1 MGHDK and CDR2 SYGVNS. The CDR3 loop spans 10 amino acids. CDR3 region: CASSMETQYF. The CDR3 DNA is TGTGCCAGCAGCATGGAGACCCAGTACTTC.

This clone was seen more than once but under ten times. This chain links TRBV14 with TRBJ1-4; D is unclear. Germline CDR1 and CDR2: SGHDN and FVKESK. The CDR3 contains 17 residues. V lost 3 bases and J 4 bases, leaving 18 bases between the germline ends. CDR3 residues: CASSHWEGGPYNEKLFF. The CDR3 DNA sequence: TGTGCCAGCAGCCACTGGGAGGGAGGCCCATATAATGAAAAACTGTTTTTT.

This clone has just a few counts. The chain links TRBV29-1 to TRBJ2-7, with 9 bases that match TRBD2. The V and J ends lost 7 bases and 5 bases, in that order; junction bases with no gene match: 12. Germline V gene lookup returns CDR1 SQVTM and CDR2 ANQGSEA. This CDR3 comprises 14 residues. CDR3 amino acids: CSAQSSGKMDEQYF. In nucleotides, the CDR3 is TGCAGCGCCCAGTCTAGCGGGAAGATGGACGAGCAGTACTTC.

J is TRBJ1-1 and V is TRBV11-2; possible D gene TRBD1, 5 bases. Germline V gene data show CDR1 as SGHAT and CDR2 as FQNNGV. CDR3 size: 13 residues. V was clipped by 8 bases and J by 4 bases, with 14 bases between them. The CDR3 sequence: CASGRGMTTEAFF. CDR3 in DNA: TGTGCCAGCGGAAGGGGAATGACCACTGAAGCTTTCTTT.

The chain combines TRBV10-3 with TRBJ2-5, with 9 positions matching TRBD1. The CDR3 has 16 residues. Unmatched junction bases numbered 6, after V lost 2 bases and J lost 2 bases. CDR1 and CDR2 (germline): ENHRY, SYGVKD. The CDR3 here is CAISEGDRGWQETQYF. CDR3 DNA: TGTGCCATCAGTGAGGGAGACAGGGGGTGGCAAGAGACCCAGTACTTC.

In its sample, this clone was seen many times. The chain joins TRBV7-3 to TRBJ2-3, with TRBD1 matching over 9 bases. Germline lookup yields CDR1 SGHTA and CDR2 FQGTGA. Trimming removed 5 bases from V and 1 base from J; junction bases left unmatched: 4. This CDR3 has 15 residues. The CDR3 here is CASSPQGAGTDTQYF. The CDR3 nucleotides read TGTGCCAGCAGCCCACAGGGGGCGGGCACAGATACGCAGTATTTT.

Ten or more counts support this clone. The V call is TRBV11-2, the J call TRBJ2-3, with TRBD2 matching over 14 bases. Germline V lookup: CDR1 SGHAT, CDR2 FQNNGV. This CDR3 spans 18 amino acids. The trim removed 0 bases at V and 2 bases at J, leaving 4 bases unmatched. The CDR3 loop is CASSLDRTSGGPTDTQYF. CDR3 coding DNA: TGTGCCAGCAGCTTAGATCGGACTAGCGGGGGGCCCACAGATACGCAGTATTTT.

The chain recombines TRBV30 with TRBJ2-7; D gene ambiguous. V was cut by 2 bases and J by 9 bases, with 17 bases left in between. Germline lookup yields CDR1 GTSNPN and CDR2 SVGIG (reference sequence). CDR3 length equals 13 residues. CDR3 DNA sequence: TGTGCCTGGAGTCCTGGGCGCAATACATGGCAGTACTTC. Protein: CAWSPGRNTWQYF.

This clone has at least ten counts. This chain joins TRBV4-2 and TRBJ2-1, with a possible D match to TRBD2 (6 bases). CDR1 LGHNA and CDR2 YNFKEQ come from the germline V gene. The CDR3 runs 14 residues. V was shortened by 1 base and J by 8 bases, with 12 bases between the two germline ends. The CDR3: CASSQGRDLDEQFF. The CDR3 DNA sequence: TGTGCCAGCAGCCAAGGGCGGGATTTAGATGAGCAGTTCTTC.

Many counts were recorded for this clone. This chain connects TRBV7-3 to TRBJ1-1, with D maybe TRBD1 (6 bases). Germline lookup yields CDR1 SGHTA and CDR2 FQGTGA. This CDR3 contains 15 residues. V dropped 4 bases and J dropped 4 bases, with 16 bases sitting between them. The CDR3 sequence: CASSSRQGGGTEAFF. The CDR3, as DNA: TGTGCCAGCAGCTCCAGACAAGGGGGTGGCACTGAAGCTTTCTTT.

This clone was seen many times. The chain links TRBV10-3 to TRBJ2-1; D uncertain. Trimming took 8 bases from V and 8 from J, leaving 10 bases between them. The CDR3 is 11 residues long. In germline, CDR1 is ENHRY, CDR2 SYGVKD. CDR3 in DNA: TGTGCCATCTCCCGGAGTGATGAGCAGTTCTTC. Translation: CAISRSDEQFF.

The chain uses TRBV28 and TRBJ1-1; D might be TRBD1 (5 bases). Trimming took 6 bases from V and 0 from J, leaving 20 bases between them. CDR3 size: 17 residues. Germline loops: CDR1 MDHEN, CDR2 SYDVKM. CDR3 nucleotides: TGTGCCAGCAGCCGCCCGCGGAGGGGCGTAATGAACACTGAAGCTTTCTTT. Its protein product is CASSRPRRGVMNTEAFF. Filled out from reference TRBV28 and TRBJ1-1, the complete variable domain reads DVKVTQSSRYLVKRTGEKVFLECVQDMDHENMFWYRQDPGLGLRLIYFSYDVKMKEKGDIPEGYSVSREKKERFSLILESASTNQTSMYLCASSRPRRGVMNTEAFFGQGTRLTVV.

The CDR3 here is CASSLGSGGYEQYF. CDR3 nucleotides: TGTGCCAGCAGCTTGGGTAGCGGAGGCTACGAGCAGTACTTC. V is TRBV11-2 and J is TRBJ2-7, with D perhaps matching TRBD2 (6 bases). The CDR3 totals 14 residues. Trimming removed 3 bases from V and 3 bases from J, with 12 bases in between. Germline CDR1 SGHAT, CDR2 FQNNGV.

This chain joins TRBV7-2 and TRBJ2-1, with 8 bases fitting TRBD2. Germline V gene data show CDR1 as SGHTA and CDR2 as FQGNSA. The CDR3 has 17 residues. V was clipped by 3 bases and J by 4 bases; unmatched bases: 11. The CDR3 sequence is CASSFHIAGLTYNEQFF. The CDR3 region has the DNA TGTGCCAGCAGCTTCCACATAGCGGGATTAACATACAATGAGCAGTTCTTC.

This chain connects TRBV14 to TRBJ2-5, with TRBD1 identical over 8 bases. The CDR3 has 14 residues. From germline, CDR1 is SGHDN and CDR2 FVKESK. With V trimmed by 2 bases and J by 5 bases, 4 bases remained unmatched. The CDR3 DNA follows: TGTGCCAGCAGCCAAAAAACAGGGGGGGAGACCCAGTACTTC. Amino acids: CASSQKTGGETQYF.

This clone was seen a few times. V usage is TRBV27 and J usage is TRBJ1-5; 7 bases agree with TRBD1. The CDR3 is 15 residues long. V lost 2 bases and J lost 4; bases outside the gene matches: 5. In germline, CDR1 is MNHEY, CDR2 SMNVEV (reference sequence). The CDR3 DNA reads as TGTGCCAGCAGTTTAACCAGGGGGAGGAATCAGCCCCAGCATTTT. Protein product: CASSLTRGRNQPQHF.